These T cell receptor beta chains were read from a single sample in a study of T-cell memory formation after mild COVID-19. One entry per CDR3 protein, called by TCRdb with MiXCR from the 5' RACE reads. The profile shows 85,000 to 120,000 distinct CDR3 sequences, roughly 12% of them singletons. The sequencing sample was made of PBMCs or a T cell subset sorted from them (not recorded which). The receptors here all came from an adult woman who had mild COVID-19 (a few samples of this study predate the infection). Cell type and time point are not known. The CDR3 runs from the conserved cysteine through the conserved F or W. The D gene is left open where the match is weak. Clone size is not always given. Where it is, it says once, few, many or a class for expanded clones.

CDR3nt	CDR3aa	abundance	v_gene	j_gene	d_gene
TGCAGTGCTAGAGCGGAGGGAGTACTAGCGGGGGGGCCCCAAGAGACCCAGTACTTC	CSARAEGVLAGGPQETQYF	-	TRBV20-1	TRBJ2-5	TRBD2
TGCAGCTTTCTGACTTCGTCTAGCACAGATACGCAGTATTTT	CSFLTSSSTDTQYF	-	TRBV29-1	TRBJ2-3	-
TGCGCCAGCAGCTTGGCCGGCGGGGGGCGGGAAGATACGCAGTATTTT	CASSLAGGGREDTQYF	few	TRBV5-1	TRBJ2-3	TRBD2
TGCGCCAGCAGCCAAGCAGGAGCGTCCGGTAATGAGCAGTTCTTC	CASSQAGASGNEQFF	-	TRBV4-1	TRBJ2-1	-
TGTGCCAGCAGTCCAGCACAGGCCGCCTACGAGCAGTACTTC	CASSPAQAAYEQYF	-	TRBV7-9	TRBJ2-7	-
TGTGCCAGCAGCCACGGACTAGCGGGAGGGGGGTTCTCCTACGAGCAGTACTTC	CASSHGLAGGGFSYEQYF	many	TRBV16	TRBJ2-7	TRBD2
TGCAGTGCTAGAGATAGCGACAGGGGCTCCTATAATTCACCCCTCCACTTT	CSARDSDRGSYNSPLHF	-	TRBV20-1	TRBJ1-6	TRBD1
TGTGCCGGGGCCGACGCCACCTACGAGCAGTACTTC	CAGADATYEQYF	-	TRBV9	TRBJ2-7	-
TGTGCCACCAGTGAAGGGGTGATGAACACTGAAGCTTTCTTT	CATSEGVMNTEAFF	few	TRBV24-1	TRBJ1-1	-
TGTGCCAGCAGTCAATACGTGGGCTGGGGGGAGGGCCCGAATGAGAAGTTCTTC	CASSQYVGWGEGPNEKFF	-	TRBV12-3/TRBV12-4	TRBJ2-1	TRBD2
TGTGCCAGCATTCAAGGGACAGGGGGCAAGAGGGAGCTGTTTTTT	CASIQGTGGKRELFF	-	TRBV2	TRBJ2-2	TRBD1
TGTGCCAGCAGCTTAGACCTCGACTTCTACAATGAGCAGTTCTTC	CASSLDLDFYNEQFF	-	TRBV7-9	TRBJ2-1	-
TGTGCCAGCAGCTTATTCCCTACAGGGTCGAGTACCGGGGAGCTGTTTTTT	CASSLFPTGSSTGELFF	-	TRBV7-6	TRBJ2-2	-
TGTGCCAGCAGTTCCCCCTTGACAGGGGGGAGGGAGACCCAGTACTTC	CASSSPLTGGRETQYF	few	TRBV28	TRBJ2-5	TRBD1
TGCGCCAGCAGCCCGAATTGGGACGGAGGAAACACCATATATTTT	CASSPNWDGGNTIYF	-	TRBV4-3	TRBJ1-3	-
TGTGCCAGCAGTGTAGGACTAGCGGGAGATGAGCAGTTCTTC	CASSVGLAGDEQFF	few	TRBV7-9	TRBJ2-1	TRBD2
TGTGCCAGCAGCCCCAAGGGGCGGAATGAGCAGTTCTTC	CASSPKGRNEQFF	-	TRBV3-1	TRBJ2-1	-
TGTGCCAGCAGTGGCCTGAACAGGCCCTACACTGAAGCTTTCTTT	CASSGLNRPYTEAFF	-	TRBV2	TRBJ1-1	-
TGCAGCGTGTGGACAGAGGGAAATCGGAATGAGCAGTTCTTC	CSVWTEGNRNEQFF	few	TRBV29-1	TRBJ2-1	-
TGCAGCGCGGAGGCAGGGGCCCACGAGCAGTACTTC	CSAEAGAHEQYF	few	TRBV29-1	TRBJ2-7	-
TGTGCCAGCAGCATGAGTAACTCCTACGAGCAGTACTTC	CASSMSNSYEQYF	few	TRBV11-2	TRBJ2-7	-
TGTGCCAGCAGCCCCCAAGGGGGGAGCAATCAGCCCCAGCATTTT	CASSPQGGSNQPQHF	-	TRBV12-3/TRBV12-4	TRBJ1-5	-
TGTGCCAGCCTAGGGAGGGACTCCTACGAGCAGTACTTC	CASLGRDSYEQYF	-	TRBV7-9	TRBJ2-7	TRBD2
TGCGCCAGCAGCCAAGATCGGGCCGGGCTAGCGGGACTTAATGAGCAGTTCTTC	CASSQDRAGLAGLNEQFF	-	TRBV4-3	TRBJ2-1	TRBD2
TGTGCCAGCAGCCAAGCCCCTGCGGGCTACGAGCAGTACTTC	CASSQAPAGYEQYF	few	TRBV3-1	TRBJ2-7	-
TGTGCCAGCAGGAAGCGGGAGAACAATGAGCAGTTCTTC	CASRKRENNEQFF	-	TRBV7-8	TRBJ2-1	TRBD2
TGCGCCAGCAGCCAAGATCCGGCAGGGTCCCTCACCGGGGAGCTGTTTTTT	CASSQDPAGSLTGELFF	-	TRBV4-1	TRBJ2-2	-
TGTGCCAGCATGGGGGGCGCCGCAGATACGCAGTATTTT	CASMGGAADTQYF	few	TRBV12-3/TRBV12-4	TRBJ2-3	-
TGTGCCAGCAGCGGTGGCGCGAACACTGAAGCTTTCTTT	CASSGGANTEAFF	-	TRBV7-9	TRBJ1-1	-
TGTGCCAGCAGCCGGGGGTACAATGAGCAGTTCTTC	CASSRGYNEQFF	many	TRBV7-6	TRBJ2-1	-
TGCAGCGTTCTAAGCGGGACAGGCCTCAACGAGCAGTACTTC	CSVLSGTGLNEQYF	-	TRBV29-1	TRBJ2-7	-
TGCGCCCCGGCGGCCAGCCGTCGTCCCTACGAGCAGTACTTC	CAPAASRRPYEQYF	-	TRBV5-1	TRBJ2-7	-
TGTGCCAGCAGTCCTGGGACAGGCGGGACTGAAGCTTTCTTT	CASSPGTGGTEAFF	-	TRBV27	TRBJ1-1	TRBD1
TGCGCCAGCAGCCAAGATCCCGGACAGGTGCAGGAAGCTTTCTTT	CASSQDPGQVQEAFF	-	TRBV4-1	TRBJ1-1	TRBD1
TGTGCCATCAGTGATCCCCCGGGACAGCCCAACACTGAAGCTTTCTTT	CAISDPPGQPNTEAFF	few	TRBV10-3	TRBJ1-1	TRBD1
TGTGCCAGCAGTTTTATGGCGAACACTGAAGCTTTCTTT	CASSFMANTEAFF	few	TRBV27	TRBJ1-1	-
TGCGCCAGCAGCCGCTACGGGGGGTCGGTCACTGAAGCTTTCTTT	CASSRYGGSVTEAFF	few	TRBV4-3	TRBJ1-1	-
TGTGCCAGCAGTTCGTCGACAACCTCCTACGAGCAGTACTTC	CASSSSTTSYEQYF	few	TRBV12-3/TRBV12-4	TRBJ2-7	-
TGTGCCAGCAGTTTGGGGGGAGACACCGGGGAGCTGTTTTTT	CASSLGGDTGELFF	many	TRBV12-3/TRBV12-4	TRBJ2-2	-
TGTGCCAGCAGCGTAGGGACGGGCTACCGAAAAGAGACCCAGTACTTC	CASSVGTGYRKETQYF	few	TRBV9	TRBJ2-5	-
TGTGCCAGCAGCCCGACAGCAGTAGTCGGCGAGCAGTACTTC	CASSPTAVVGEQYF	-	TRBV7-6	TRBJ2-7	-
TGTGCCAGCAGCTCATTCGACGGGGCTTTTAATGAAAAACTGTTTTTT	CASSSFDGAFNEKLFF	-	TRBV9	TRBJ1-4	-
TGTGCCAGCAGCTTACCGGTTGGGCAGGGCAATGAGCAGTTCTTC	CASSLPVGQGNEQFF	many	TRBV7-9	TRBJ2-1	-
TGTGCCTGGGGTCATGGGACAGTCGAGCAGTACTTC	CAWGHGTVEQYF	-	TRBV30	TRBJ2-7	TRBD1
TGTGCCAGCAGCCCATCGACATGGGTCAATGAGCAGTTCTTC	CASSPSTWVNEQFF	-	TRBV5-6	TRBJ2-1	-
TGCGCCAGCAGCCAAGATAGGCAGGGGAGTCCGGGCTACACCTTC	CASSQDRQGSPGYTF	few	TRBV4-3	TRBJ1-2	-
TGTGCCACCAGCAGAGACCCAGCACGGTATGGGGAGACCCAGTACTTC	CATSRDPARYGETQYF	few	TRBV15	TRBJ2-5	-
TGTGCCAGCAAAGCGGGAGGGAGCTCCTACGAGCAGTACTTC	CASKAGGSSYEQYF	many	TRBV12-3/TRBV12-4	TRBJ2-7	TRBD2
TGTGCCACCAGTGACCCTGGTGAAAGCAATGAGCAGTTCTTC	CATSDPGESNEQFF	-	TRBV24-1	TRBJ2-1	-
TGCGCCAGCAGACAAGTCTCGGGGGACAATGAGCAGTTCTTC	CASRQVSGDNEQFF	-	TRBV4-1	TRBJ2-1	-
TGTGCCAGCAGCCAAGAGGGGGGATGGACAGATACGCAGTATTTT	CASSQEGGWTDTQYF	-	TRBV14	TRBJ2-3	-
TGCGCCAGCAGCTTCGGGTTAACCTCGTACGAGCAGTACTTC	CASSFGLTSYEQYF	few	TRBV5-1	TRBJ2-7	-
TGTGCCAGCAGCTTAGACCTACCAGGGCTAAGGGCCTACGAGCAGTACTTC	CASSLDLPGLRAYEQYF	-	TRBV11-2	TRBJ2-7	-
TGTGCCTGGAGCTCCGGGACAGGGACCGACGAGCAGTACTTC	CAWSSGTGTDEQYF	-	TRBV30	TRBJ2-7	TRBD1
TGTGCCAGCAGTTACGCGGGGGAAGGGTACGAGCAGTACTTC	CASSYAGEGYEQYF	-	TRBV6-6	TRBJ2-7	TRBD2
TGCGCCAGCAGCCAAAACCCGGGCCTCCAGAACGTCCTGACTTTC	CASSQNPGLQNVLTF	-	TRBV4-3	TRBJ2-6	-